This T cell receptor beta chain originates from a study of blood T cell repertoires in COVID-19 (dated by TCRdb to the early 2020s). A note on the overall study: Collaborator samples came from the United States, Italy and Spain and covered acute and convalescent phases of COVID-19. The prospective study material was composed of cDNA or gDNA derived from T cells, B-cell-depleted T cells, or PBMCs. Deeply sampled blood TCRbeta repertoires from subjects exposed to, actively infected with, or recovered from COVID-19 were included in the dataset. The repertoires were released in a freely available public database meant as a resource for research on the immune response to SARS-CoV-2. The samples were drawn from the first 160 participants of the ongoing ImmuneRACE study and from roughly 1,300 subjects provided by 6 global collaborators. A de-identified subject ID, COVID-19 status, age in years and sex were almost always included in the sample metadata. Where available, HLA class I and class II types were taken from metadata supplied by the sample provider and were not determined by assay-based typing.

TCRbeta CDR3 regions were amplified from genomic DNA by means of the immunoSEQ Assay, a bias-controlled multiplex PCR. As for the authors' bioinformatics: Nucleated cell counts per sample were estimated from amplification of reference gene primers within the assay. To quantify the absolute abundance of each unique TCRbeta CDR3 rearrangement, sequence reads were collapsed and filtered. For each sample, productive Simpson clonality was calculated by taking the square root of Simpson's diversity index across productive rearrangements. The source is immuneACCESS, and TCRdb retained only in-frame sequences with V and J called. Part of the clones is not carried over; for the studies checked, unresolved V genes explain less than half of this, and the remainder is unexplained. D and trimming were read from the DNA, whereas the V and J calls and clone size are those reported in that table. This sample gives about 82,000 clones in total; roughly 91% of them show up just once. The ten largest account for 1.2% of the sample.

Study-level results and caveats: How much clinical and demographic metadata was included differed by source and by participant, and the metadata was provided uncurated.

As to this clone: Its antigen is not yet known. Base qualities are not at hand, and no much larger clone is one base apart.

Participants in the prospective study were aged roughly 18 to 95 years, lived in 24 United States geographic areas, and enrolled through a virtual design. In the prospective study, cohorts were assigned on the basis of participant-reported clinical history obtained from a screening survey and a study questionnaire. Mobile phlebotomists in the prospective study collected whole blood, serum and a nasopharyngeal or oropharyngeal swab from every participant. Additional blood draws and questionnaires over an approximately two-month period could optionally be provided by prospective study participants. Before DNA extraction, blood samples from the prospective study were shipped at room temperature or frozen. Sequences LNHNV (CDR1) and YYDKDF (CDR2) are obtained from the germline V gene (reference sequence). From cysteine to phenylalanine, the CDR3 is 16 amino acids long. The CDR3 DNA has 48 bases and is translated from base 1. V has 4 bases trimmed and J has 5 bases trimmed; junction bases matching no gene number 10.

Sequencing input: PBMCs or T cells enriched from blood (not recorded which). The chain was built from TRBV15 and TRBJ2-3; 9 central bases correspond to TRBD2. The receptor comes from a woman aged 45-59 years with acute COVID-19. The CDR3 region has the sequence CATSTRVSAGGDTQYF. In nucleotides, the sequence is TGTGCCACCAGCACTAGAGTCTCAGCGGGAGGAGATACGCAGTATTTT.